This T cell receptor beta chain was found in a study of blood T cell repertoires in COVID-19. In the study overall: Some COVID-19 samples were acute and others convalescent; all came from the United States, Italy and Spain. PBMCs, B-cell-depleted T cells, or T cells provided the cDNA or gDNA that made up the material.

The repertoire was sequenced with immunoSEQ multiplex PCR; TCRdb's copy has only in-frame clones and lacks some. The sample carries 250,000 to 350,000 clones, 90% recorded once. This CDR3 has 16 residues. This study enrolled people aged roughly 18 to 90 from under 25 US geographic areas. Assignment of participants to cohorts was predicated upon participant-reported clinical history. What was sequenced was PBMCs or T cells enriched from blood (not recorded which). This receptor was identified in a woman between 18 and 29 years old with acute COVID-19. The chain combines TRBV21-1 with TRBJ1-1; the D call in the table, TRBD1, was not verified against the DNA. TRBV21-1 represents a pseudogene. The CDR3 loop reads CASSKGVDRVRTEAFF. The CDR3 coding sequence is TGTGCCAGCAGCAAAGGGGTGGACAGGGTGCGGACTGAAGCTTTCTTT.